This T cell receptor beta chain originates from a study of PD-1 blockade in classical Hodgkin lymphoma. General study points: Exclusion removed patients who began nivolumab under 1 year after ASCT. Complete responders matched newly diagnosed patients in baseline diversity.

Of note for this clone: Its antigen is unknown.

Patients all relapsed after autologous stem cell transplantation, and there was variation in brentuximab vedotin exposure. Assay used: immunoSEQ multiplex PCR; TCRdb lists only in-frame clones, some missing. The data show around 22,000 clones, around 80% seen once. V was cut by 7 bases and J by 0 bases, with 12 bases left in between. Looked up from germline, CDR1 is SQVTM and CDR2 is ANQGSEA. CDR3 length equals 14 residues. This chain links TRBV29-1 with TRBJ2-2; no firm D call. The material was peripheral blood mononuclear cells (PBMCs), obtained before the second cycle of nivolumab. This TCR came from a human donor with classical Hodgkin lymphoma. The CDR3 region has the DNA TGCAGCGGCCTTTCTCCTTCGAACACCGGGGAGCTGTTTTTT. It specifies CSGLSPSNTGELFF.